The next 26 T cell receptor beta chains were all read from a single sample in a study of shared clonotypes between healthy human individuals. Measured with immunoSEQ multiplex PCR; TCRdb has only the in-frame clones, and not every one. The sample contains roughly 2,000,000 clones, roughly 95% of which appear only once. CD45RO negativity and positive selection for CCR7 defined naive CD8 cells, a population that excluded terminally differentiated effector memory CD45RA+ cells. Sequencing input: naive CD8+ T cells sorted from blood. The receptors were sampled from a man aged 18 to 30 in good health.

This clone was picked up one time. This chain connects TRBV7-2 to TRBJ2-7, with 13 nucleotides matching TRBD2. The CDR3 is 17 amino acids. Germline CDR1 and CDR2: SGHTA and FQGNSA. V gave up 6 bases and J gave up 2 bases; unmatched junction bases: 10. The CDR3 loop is CASRLGLAGLGAYEQYF. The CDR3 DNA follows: TGTGCCAGCAGATTGGGACTAGCGGGACTTGGGGCCTACGAGCAGTACTTC.

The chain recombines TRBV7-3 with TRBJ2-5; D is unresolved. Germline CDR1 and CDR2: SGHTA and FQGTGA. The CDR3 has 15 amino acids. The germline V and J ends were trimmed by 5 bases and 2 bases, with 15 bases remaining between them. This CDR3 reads CASSPKIELQETQYF. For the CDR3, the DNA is TGTGCCAGCAGCCCCAAGATTGAGCTACAAGAGACCCAGTACTTC.

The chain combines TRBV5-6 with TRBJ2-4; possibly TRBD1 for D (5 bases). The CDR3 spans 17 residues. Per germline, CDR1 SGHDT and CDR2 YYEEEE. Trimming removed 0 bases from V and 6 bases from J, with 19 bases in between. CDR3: CASSLGAGLIGGNIQYF. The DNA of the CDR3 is TGTGCCAGCAGCTTGGGGGCAGGGTTGATAGGTGGAAACATTCAGTACTTC.

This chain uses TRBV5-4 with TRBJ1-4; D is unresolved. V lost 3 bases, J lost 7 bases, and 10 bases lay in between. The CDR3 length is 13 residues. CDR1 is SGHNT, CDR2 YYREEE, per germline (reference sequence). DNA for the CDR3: TGTGCCAGCAGCTCCCTAGAGGGTGAAAAACTGTTTTTT. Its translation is CASSSLEGEKLFF.

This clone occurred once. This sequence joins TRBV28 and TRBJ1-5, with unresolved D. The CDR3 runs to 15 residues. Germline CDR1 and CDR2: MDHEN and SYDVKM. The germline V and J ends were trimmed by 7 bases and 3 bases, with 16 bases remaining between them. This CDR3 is CASTLLEADNQPQHF. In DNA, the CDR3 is TGTGCCAGCACTCTCCTAGAGGCAGACAATCAGCCCCAGCATTTT.

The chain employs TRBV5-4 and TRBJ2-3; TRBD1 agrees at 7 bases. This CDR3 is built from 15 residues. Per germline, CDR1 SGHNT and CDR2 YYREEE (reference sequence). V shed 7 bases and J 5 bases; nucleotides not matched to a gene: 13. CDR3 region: CASPGTADVGDTQYF. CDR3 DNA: TGTGCCAGCCCGGGGACAGCGGACGTAGGAGATACGCAGTATTTT.

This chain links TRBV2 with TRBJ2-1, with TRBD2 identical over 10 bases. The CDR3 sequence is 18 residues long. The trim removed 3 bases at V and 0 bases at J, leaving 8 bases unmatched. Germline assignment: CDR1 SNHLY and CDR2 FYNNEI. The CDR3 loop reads CASSDPLAGVGSYNEQFF. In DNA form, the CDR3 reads TGTGCCAGCAGTGATCCCCTAGCGGGAGTTGGCTCCTACAATGAGCAGTTCTTC.

The CDR3 DNA is TGTGCCCCCGCCTGGAGATCGAACACTGAAGCTTTCTTT. Translation gives CAPAWRSNTEAFF. The rearrangement joins TRBV30 to TRBJ1-1; no clear D. Per the germline V gene, CDR1 is GTSNPN and CDR2 is SVGIG (reference sequence). The V end lost 8 bases, the J end lost 1 base, and 14 bases lay between the germline ends. The CDR3 is 13 amino acids.

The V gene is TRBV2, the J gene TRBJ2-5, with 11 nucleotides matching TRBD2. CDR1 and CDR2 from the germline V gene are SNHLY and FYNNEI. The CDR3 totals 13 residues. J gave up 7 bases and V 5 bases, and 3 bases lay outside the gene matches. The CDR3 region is CASSTSGGGTQYF. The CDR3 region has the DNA TGTGCCAGCAGTACTAGCGGGGGCGGGACCCAGTACTTC.

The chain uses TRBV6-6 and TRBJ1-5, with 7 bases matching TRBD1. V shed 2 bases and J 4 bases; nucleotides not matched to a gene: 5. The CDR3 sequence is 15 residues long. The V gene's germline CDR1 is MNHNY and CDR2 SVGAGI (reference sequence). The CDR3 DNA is TGTGCCAGCAGTTACGTACAGGGGCTAAATCAGCCCCAGCATTTT. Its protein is CASSYVQGLNQPQHF.

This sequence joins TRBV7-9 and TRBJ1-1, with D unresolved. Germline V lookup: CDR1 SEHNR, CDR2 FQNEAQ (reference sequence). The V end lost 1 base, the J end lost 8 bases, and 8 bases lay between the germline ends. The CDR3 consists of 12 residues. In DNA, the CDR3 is TGTGCCAGCAGCTTAGGCGAGCAGGAAGCTTTCTTT. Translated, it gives CASSLGEQEAFF.

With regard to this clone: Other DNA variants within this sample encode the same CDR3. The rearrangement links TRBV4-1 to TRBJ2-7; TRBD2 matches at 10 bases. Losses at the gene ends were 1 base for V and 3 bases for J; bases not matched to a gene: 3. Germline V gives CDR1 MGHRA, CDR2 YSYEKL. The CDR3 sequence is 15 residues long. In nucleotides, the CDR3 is TGCGCCAGCAGCCAAGTGGGGACTAGCGTCTACGAGCAGTACTTC. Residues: CASSQVGTSVYEQYF.

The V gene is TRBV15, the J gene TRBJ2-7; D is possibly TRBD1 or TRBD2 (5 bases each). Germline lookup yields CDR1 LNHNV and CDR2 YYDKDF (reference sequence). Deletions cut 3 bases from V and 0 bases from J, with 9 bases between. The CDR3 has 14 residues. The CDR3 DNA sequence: TGTGCCACCAGCAGCGGGACCATCTCCTACGAGCAGTACTTC. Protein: CATSSGTISYEQYF.

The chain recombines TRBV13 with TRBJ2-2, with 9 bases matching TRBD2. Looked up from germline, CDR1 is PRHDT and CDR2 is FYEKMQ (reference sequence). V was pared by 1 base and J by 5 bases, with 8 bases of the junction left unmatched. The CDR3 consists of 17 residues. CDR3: CASSLDSTSGFTGELFF. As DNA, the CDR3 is TGTGCCAGCAGCTTAGATTCGACTAGCGGTTTTACCGGGGAGCTGTTTTTT.

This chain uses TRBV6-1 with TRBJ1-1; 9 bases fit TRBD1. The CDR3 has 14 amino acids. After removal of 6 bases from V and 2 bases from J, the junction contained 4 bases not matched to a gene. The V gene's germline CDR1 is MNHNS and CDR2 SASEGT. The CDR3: CASSQTGGNTEAFF. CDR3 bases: TGTGCCAGCAGCCAGACAGGGGGTAACACTGAAGCTTTCTTT.

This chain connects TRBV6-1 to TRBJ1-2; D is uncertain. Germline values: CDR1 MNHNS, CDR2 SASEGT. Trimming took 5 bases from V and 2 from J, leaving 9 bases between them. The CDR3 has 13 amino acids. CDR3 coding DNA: TGTGCCAGCAGTCTGGACGGGAACTATGGCTACACCTTC. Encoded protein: CASSLDGNYGYTF.

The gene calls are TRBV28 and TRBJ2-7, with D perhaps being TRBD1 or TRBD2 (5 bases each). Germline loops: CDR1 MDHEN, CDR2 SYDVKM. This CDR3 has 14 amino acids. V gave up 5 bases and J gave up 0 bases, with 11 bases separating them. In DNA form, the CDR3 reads TGTGCCAGCAGTGGGTGGGACGGCTCCTACGAGCAGTACTTC. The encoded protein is CASSGWDGSYEQYF.

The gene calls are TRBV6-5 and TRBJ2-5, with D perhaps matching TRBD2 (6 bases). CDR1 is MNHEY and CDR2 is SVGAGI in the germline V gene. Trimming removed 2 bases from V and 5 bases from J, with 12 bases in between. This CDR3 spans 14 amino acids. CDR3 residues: CASSYTGSGETQYF. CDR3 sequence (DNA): TGTGCCAGCAGTTACACGGGAAGCGGGGAGACCCAGTACTTC.

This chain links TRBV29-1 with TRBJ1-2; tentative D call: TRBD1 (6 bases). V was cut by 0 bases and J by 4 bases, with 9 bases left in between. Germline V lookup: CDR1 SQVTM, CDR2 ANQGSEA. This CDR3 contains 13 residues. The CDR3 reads CSVEDQGPYGYTF. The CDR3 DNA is TGCAGCGTTGAAGATCAGGGGCCCTATGGCTACACCTTC.

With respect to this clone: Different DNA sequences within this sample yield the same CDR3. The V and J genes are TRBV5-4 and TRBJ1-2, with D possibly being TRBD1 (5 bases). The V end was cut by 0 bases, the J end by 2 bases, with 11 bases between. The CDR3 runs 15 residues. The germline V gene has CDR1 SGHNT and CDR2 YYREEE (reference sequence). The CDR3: CASSLAGAPNYGYTF. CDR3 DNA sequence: TGTGCCAGCAGCTTGGCCGGGGCCCCCAACTATGGCTACACCTTC.

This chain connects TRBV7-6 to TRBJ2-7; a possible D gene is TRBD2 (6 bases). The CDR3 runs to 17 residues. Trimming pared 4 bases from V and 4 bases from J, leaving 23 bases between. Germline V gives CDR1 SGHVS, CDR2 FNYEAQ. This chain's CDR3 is CASSSLPFMGGEYEQYF. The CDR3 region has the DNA TGTGCCAGCAGCTCCCTACCCTTTATGGGAGGTGAGTACGAGCAGTACTTC.

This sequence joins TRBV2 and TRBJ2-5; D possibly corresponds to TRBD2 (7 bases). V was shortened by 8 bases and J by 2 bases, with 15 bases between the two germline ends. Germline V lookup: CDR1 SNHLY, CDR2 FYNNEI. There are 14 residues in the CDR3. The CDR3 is CASGRGRGQETQYF. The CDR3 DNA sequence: TGTGCCAGCGGTAGGGGGAGGGGGCAAGAGACCCAGTACTTC.

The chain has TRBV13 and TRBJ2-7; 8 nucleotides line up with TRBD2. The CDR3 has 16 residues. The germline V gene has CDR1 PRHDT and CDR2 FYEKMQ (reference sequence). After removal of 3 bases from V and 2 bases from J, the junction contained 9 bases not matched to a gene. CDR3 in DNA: TGTGCCAGCAGCTTTACTAGCGGACACAAACCCTACGAGCAGTACTTC. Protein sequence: CASSFTSGHKPYEQYF. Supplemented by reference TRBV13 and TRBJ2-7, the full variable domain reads AAGVIQSPRHLIKEKRETATLKCYPIPRHDTVYWYQQGPGQDPQFLISFYEKMQSDKGSIPDRFSAQQFSDYHSELNMSSLELGDSALYFCASSFTSGHKPYEQYFGPGTRLTVT.

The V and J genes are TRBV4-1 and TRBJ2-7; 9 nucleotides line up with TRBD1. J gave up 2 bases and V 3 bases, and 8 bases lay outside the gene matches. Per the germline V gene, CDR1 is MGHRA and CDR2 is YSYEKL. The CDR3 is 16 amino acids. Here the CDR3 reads CASSQGRTGATYEQYF. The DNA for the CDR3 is TGCGCCAGCAGCCAGGGCAGGACAGGGGCCACCTACGAGCAGTACTTC.

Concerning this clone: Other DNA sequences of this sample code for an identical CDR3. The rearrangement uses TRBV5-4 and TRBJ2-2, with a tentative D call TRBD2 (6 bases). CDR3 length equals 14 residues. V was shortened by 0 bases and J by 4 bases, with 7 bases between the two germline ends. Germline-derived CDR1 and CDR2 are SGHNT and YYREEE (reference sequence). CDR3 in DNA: TGTGCCAGCAGCTTGGCGGGACTCACCGGGGAGCTGTTTTTT. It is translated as CASSLAGLTGELFF.

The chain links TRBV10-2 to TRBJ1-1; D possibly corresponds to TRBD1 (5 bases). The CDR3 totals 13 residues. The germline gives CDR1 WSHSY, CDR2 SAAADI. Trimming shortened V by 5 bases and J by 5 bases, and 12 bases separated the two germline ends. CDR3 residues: CASSMGTGTEAFF. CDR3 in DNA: TGCGCCAGCAGTATGGGGACGGGAACTGAAGCTTTCTTT.